What follows are 13 T cell receptor beta chains derived from one specimen sequenced in a study of blood T cell repertoires in COVID-19. Here immunoSEQ multiplex PCR was the method, and the copy in TCRdb shows in-frame clones only, minus some. The table has approximately 450,000 clones, more than 80% seen once; the top ten hold around 1.1%. Input material: PBMCs or T cells enriched from blood (not recorded which). The source is a man aged 25 to 40 who had recovered from COVID-19.

The chain joins TRBV5-1 to TRBJ2-5; TRBD1 aligns across 9 bases. The V segment lost 4 bases and the J segment 5 bases; nucleotides outside the gene matches: 6. This CDR3 has 14 residues. CDR1 SGHRS and CDR2 YFSETQ come from the germline V gene. CDR3 protein: CASSTQGAVETQYF. CDR3 DNA sequence: TGCGCCAGCAGCACACAGGGGGCGGTGGAGACCCAGTACTTC.

The chain uses TRBV4-1 and TRBJ2-1; D uncertain. There are 14 residues in the CDR3. Germline V gives CDR1 MGHRA, CDR2 YSYEKL. The V end was cut by 5 bases, the J end by 3 bases, with 11 bases between. The CDR3 reads CASSTDLNYNEQFF. The DNA of the CDR3 is TGCGCCAGCAGCACCGACTTGAACTACAATGAGCAGTTCTTC.

This clone is a singleton in its sample. This chain links TRBV20-1 with TRBJ1-5; D gene ambiguous. Trimming pared 3 bases from V and 5 bases from J, leaving 14 bases between. Germline V gene sequence: CDR1 DFQATT, CDR2 SNEGSKA (reference sequence). The CDR3 consists of 14 residues. This CDR3 is CSASRALLDQPQHF. CDR3 bases: TGCAGTGCTAGTCGCGCGCTATTGGATCAGCCCCAGCATTTT.

In nucleotides, the CDR3 is TGTGCCATCAGCGCCATGGGGACAGCCGGAAACACCATATATTTT. Encoded protein: CAISAMGTAGNTIYF. The chain employs TRBV10-3 and TRBJ1-3; 7 positions agree with TRBD1. The CDR3 is 15 amino acids. Germline CDR1 reads ENHRY; CDR2 reads SYGVKD. V lost 6 bases, J lost 4 bases, and 9 bases stayed unmatched.

V and J are TRBV5-1 and TRBJ1-1, with D maybe TRBD1 (6 bases). The CDR3 length is 16 residues. V was cut by 0 bases and J by 1 base, with 13 bases left in between. The V gene's germline CDR1 is SGHRS and CDR2 YFSETQ. CDR3 DNA: TGCGCCAGCAGCTTGGTTTCAGGGGCAGGGAACACTGAAGCTTTCTTT. This codes for CASSLVSGAGNTEAFF.

V and J are TRBV6-5 and TRBJ2-1; TRBD2 matches at 8 bases. The CDR3 has 13 residues. Germline V lookup: CDR1 MNHEY, CDR2 SVGAGI. Germline trimming cut 6 bases from V and 5 bases from J; bases unmatched to any gene: 3. The CDR3 DNA sequence: TGTGCCAGCAGATCCGGGGGGGACAATGAGCAGTTCTTC. This gives the protein CASRSGGDNEQFF.

The V and J genes are TRBV5-1 and TRBJ2-3; 11 bases map to TRBD2. Germline V gene sequence: CDR1 SGHRS, CDR2 YFSETQ. V lost 0 bases and J lost 3; bases outside the gene matches: 3. The CDR3 has 16 residues. CDR3 sequence (DNA): TGCGCCAGCAGCTTGGATACTAGCGGGAGTACAGATACGCAGTATTTT. It yields the protein CASSLDTSGSTDTQYF.

A single count supports this clone. The rearrangement uses TRBV6-4 and TRBJ2-1; D uncertain. The V gene lost 6 bases and the J gene lost 9 bases, with 12 bases spanning the gap. In germline, CDR1 is MRHNA, CDR2 SNTAGT. The CDR3 sequence is 12 residues long. The chain's CDR3 is CASRLTMVEQFF. Written as DNA, the CDR3 is TGTGCCAGCAGGCTCACTATGGTTGAGCAGTTCTTC.

This chain connects TRBV18 to TRBJ1-4; 10 bases align to TRBD1. The junction had 16 bases not matched to a gene; V was cut back by 6 bases and J by 12 bases. Germline V gene sequence: CDR1 KGHSH, CDR2 LQKENI. The CDR3 extends over 16 amino acids. The CDR3 sequence: CASSLTRQGAKVELFF. CDR3 in DNA: TGTGCCAGCTCTCTCACCAGACAGGGGGCAAAGGTGGAACTGTTTTTT.

The chain links TRBV19 to TRBJ2-1; 10 bases align to TRBD2. Trimming removed 9 bases from V and 6 bases from J; junction bases left unmatched: 5. This CDR3 has 13 residues. Germline V gene lookup returns CDR1 LNHDA and CDR2 SQIVND (reference sequence). The CDR3 is CASKREGLNEQFF. DNA of the CDR3: TGTGCCAGCAAGCGGGAGGGCCTCAATGAGCAGTTCTTC.

The rearrangement joins TRBV12-5 to TRBJ1-4; 8 nucleotides match TRBD1. V lost 4 bases and J lost 3; bases outside the gene matches: 10. Germline CDR1 is LGHNT and CDR2 is FRNRAP. The CDR3 is 17 residues long. Here the CDR3 DNA reads TGTGCTAGTGGTTCCCGGACAGGGAAGGGTGCTAATGAAAAACTGTTTTTT. This encodes CASGSRTGKGANEKLFF.

This clone was picked up one time. This chain uses TRBV4-1 with TRBJ1-5; 8 nucleotides match TRBD1. This CDR3 comprises 17 residues. J was trimmed by 6 bases and V by 0 bases; bases with no gene match: 10. The germline gives CDR1 MGHRA, CDR2 YSYEKL. CDR3 region: CASSQDPGQGRFQPQHF. CDR3 in DNA: TGCGCCAGCAGCCAAGACCCCGGACAGGGCCGATTTCAGCCCCAGCATTTT.

This chain joins TRBV10-2 and TRBJ2-5; D ambiguous. The CDR3 runs 12 residues. Trimming left V 2 bases short and J 4 bases short, with 5 bases between. CDR1 and CDR2 (germline): WSHSY, SAAADI. The CDR3 DNA follows: TGCGCCAGCAGTGAGCAGCGAGAGACCCAGTACTTC. Protein sequence: CASSEQRETQYF.